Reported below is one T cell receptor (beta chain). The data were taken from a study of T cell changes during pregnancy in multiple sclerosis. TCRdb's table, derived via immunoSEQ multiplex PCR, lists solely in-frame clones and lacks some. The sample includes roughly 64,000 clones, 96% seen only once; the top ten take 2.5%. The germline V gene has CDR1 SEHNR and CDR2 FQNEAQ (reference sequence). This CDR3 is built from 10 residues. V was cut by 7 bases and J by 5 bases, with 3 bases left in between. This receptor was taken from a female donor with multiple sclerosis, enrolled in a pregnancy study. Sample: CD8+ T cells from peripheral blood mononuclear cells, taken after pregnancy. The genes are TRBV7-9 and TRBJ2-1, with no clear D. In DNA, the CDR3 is TGTGCCAGCACCAACAATGAGCAGTTCTTC. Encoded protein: CASTNNEQFF.